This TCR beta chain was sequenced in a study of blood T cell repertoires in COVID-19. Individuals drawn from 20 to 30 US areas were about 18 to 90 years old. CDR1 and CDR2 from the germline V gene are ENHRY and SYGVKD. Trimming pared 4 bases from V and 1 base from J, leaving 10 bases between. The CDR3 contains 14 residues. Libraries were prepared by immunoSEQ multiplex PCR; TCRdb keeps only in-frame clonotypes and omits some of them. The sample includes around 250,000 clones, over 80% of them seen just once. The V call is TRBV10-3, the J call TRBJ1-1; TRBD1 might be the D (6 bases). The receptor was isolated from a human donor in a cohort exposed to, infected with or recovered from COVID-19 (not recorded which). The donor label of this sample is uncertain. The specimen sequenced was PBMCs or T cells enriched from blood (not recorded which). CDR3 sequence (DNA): TGTGCCATCAGTGGTTTACAGGGGAACACTGAAGCTTTCTTT. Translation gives CAISGLQGNTEAFF.